The rows below give T cell receptor beta chains drawn from one sample of a study of Tregs in tolerant kidney transplant recipients. Measured with immunoSEQ multiplex PCR; TCRdb has only the in-frame clones, and not every one. The repertoire holds roughly 64,000 clones, approximately 89% seen once, with about 3.8% in the top ten. Sequenced material: CD4+ T cells from blood (PBMCs), taken 6 months after the transplant. All receptors derive from a human patient who received a combined kidney and bone marrow transplant. Part of the T cell pool may stem from the graft donor. Each CDR3 is given with its conserved first and last residue. Fields, in order: D gene, J gene, V gene, clone size, CDR3 protein, CDR3 DNA. D genes are given only for firm matches. Not every row has a clone size; where given, it reads once, few, many or a size class.

D: NA; J: TRBJ1-5; V: TRBV7-2; size: NA; CDR3: CASSPRVPLGPPQHF; DNA: TGTGCCAGCAGCCCCCGGGTCCCCCTGGGTCCGCCCCAGCATTTT
D: TRBD1; J: TRBJ2-3; V: TRBV10-3; size: NA; CDR3: CAISETGADTQYF; DNA: TGTGCCATCAGTGAAACAGGGGCAGATACGCAGTATTTT
D: TRBD1; J: TRBJ2-7; V: TRBV19; size: NA; CDR3: CASSLRTGTHEQYF; DNA: TGTGCCAGTAGTCTTAGGACAGGGACGCACGAGCAGTACTTC
D: NA; J: TRBJ1-2; V: TRBV21-1; size: NA; CDR3: CASSEKRRHTF; DNA: TGTGCCAGCAGCGAGAAGAGGAGGCACACCTTC
D: NA; J: TRBJ2-3; V: TRBV4-1; size: NA; CDR3: CASSQVRGGDGTGTQYF; DNA: TGCGCCAGCAGCCAAGTGAGGGGGGGCGACGGGACTGGTACGCAGTATTTT
D: NA; J: TRBJ2-2; V: TRBV5-1; size: NA; CDR3: CASSLMADLNTGELFF; DNA: TGCGCCAGCAGCTTGATGGCGGACTTGAACACCGGGGAGCTGTTTTTT
D: TRBD1; J: TRBJ2-3; V: TRBV6-1; size: NA; CDR3: CASSVSTGGDTQYF; DNA: TGTGCCAGCAGTGTGTCCACAGGGGGCGATACGCAGTATTTT
D: NA; J: TRBJ2-7; V: TRBV11-1; size: NA; CDR3: CASSSLLEQYF; DNA: TGTGCCAGCAGCTCGCTACTCGAGCAGTACTTC
D: TRBD1; J: TRBJ2-1; V: TRBV7-2; size: NA; CDR3: CASSADRGRVNEQFF; DNA: TGTGCCAGCAGCGCAGACAGGGGGCGCGTTAATGAGCAGTTCTTC
D: TRBD2; J: TRBJ2-1; V: TRBV27; size: once; CDR3: CASSVAGVGYNEQFF; DNA: TGTGCCAGCAGTGTGGCGGGAGTGGGGTACAATGAGCAGTTCTTC
D: TRBD1; J: TRBJ2-4; V: TRBV27; size: NA; CDR3: CASSPGQGTVQYF; DNA: TGTGCCAGCAGCCCTGGACAGGGAACGGTTCAGTACTTC
D: NA; J: TRBJ2-7; V: TRBV7-9; size: NA; CDR3: CASSFRGNVEQYF; DNA: TGTGCCAGCAGCTTCCGCGGTAACGTCGAGCAGTACTTC
D: NA; J: TRBJ2-6; V: TRBV28; size: NA; CDR3: CASGSGQSLSGANVLTF; DNA: TGTGCCAGCGGTTCCGGACAGTCTCTATCTGGGGCCAACGTCCTGACTTTC
D: NA; J: TRBJ2-3; V: TRBV20-1; size: NA; CDR3: CSAVYRDTQYF; DNA: TGCAGTGCTGTGTACAGGGATACGCAGTATTTT
D: TRBD2; J: TRBJ2-1; V: TRBV5-6; size: NA; CDR3: CASSFSPVIAGGPYEQFF; DNA: TGTGCCAGCAGCTTTTCCCCCGTGATAGCGGGGGGGCCTTATGAGCAGTTCTTC
D: TRBD2; J: TRBJ2-1; V: TRBV29-1; size: NA; CDR3: CSVGRRGGNNEQFF; DNA: TGCAGCGTTGGGCGGCGGGGGGGGAACAATGAGCAGTTCTTC
D: NA; J: TRBJ2-3; V: TRBV30; size: NA; CDR3: CAWSVLRGRADTQYF; DNA: TGTGCCTGGAGTGTACTTCGAGGGAGAGCAGATACGCAGTATTTT
D: TRBD2; J: TRBJ2-3; V: TRBV11-3; size: NA; CDR3: CASSPRVASGYTDTQYF; DNA: TGTGCCAGCAGCCCCCGGGTAGCTAGCGGCTACACAGATACGCAGTATTTT
D: TRBD2; J: TRBJ2-1; V: TRBV19; size: NA; CDR3: CASSAGEYSEQFF; DNA: TGTGCCAGTAGTGCGGGAGAGTATAGTGAGCAGTTCTTC
D: NA; J: TRBJ1-4; V: TRBV16; size: once; CDR3: CASSRVQAGDEKLFF; DNA: TGTGCCAGCAGCCGCGTACAGGCGGGGGATGAAAAACTGTTTTTT
D: NA; J: TRBJ2-2; V: TRBV5-1; size: once; CDR3: CASSPNTGELFF; DNA: TGCGCCAGCAGCCCTAACACCGGGGAGCTGTTTTTT
D: NA; J: TRBJ1-3; V: TRBV4-1; size: NA; CDR3: CASSQGLFSGNTIYF; DNA: TGCGCCAGCAGCCAAGGGCTGTTCTCTGGAAACACCATATATTTT
D: TRBD2; J: TRBJ2-5; V: TRBV23-1; size: NA; CDR3: CASSASGTSGTDKETQYF; DNA: TGCGCCAGCAGTGCTTCCGGGACTAGCGGGACAGACAAGGAGACCCAGTACTTC
D: NA; J: TRBJ2-5; V: TRBV7-2; size: NA; CDR3: CASSPLPTGGIGETQYF; DNA: TGTGCCAGCAGCCCCCTTCCAACGGGCGGGATAGGGGAGACCCAGTACTTC